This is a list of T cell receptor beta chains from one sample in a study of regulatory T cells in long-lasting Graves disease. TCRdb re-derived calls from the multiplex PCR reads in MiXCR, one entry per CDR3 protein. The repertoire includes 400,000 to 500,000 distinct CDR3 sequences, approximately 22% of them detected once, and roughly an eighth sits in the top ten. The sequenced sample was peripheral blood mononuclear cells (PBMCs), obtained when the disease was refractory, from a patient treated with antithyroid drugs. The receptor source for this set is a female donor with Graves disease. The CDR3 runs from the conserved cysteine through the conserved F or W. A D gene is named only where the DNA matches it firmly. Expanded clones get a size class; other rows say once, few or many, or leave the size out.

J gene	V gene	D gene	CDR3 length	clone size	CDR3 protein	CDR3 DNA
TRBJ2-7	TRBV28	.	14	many	CASSAGRGVYEQYF	TGTGCCAGCAGTGCCGGCCGTGGAGTGTACGAGCAGTACTTC
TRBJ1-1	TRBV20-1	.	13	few	CSARDWENTEAFF	TGCAGTGCTAGAGATTGGGAGAACACTGAAGCTTTCTTT
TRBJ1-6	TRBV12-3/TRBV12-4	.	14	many	CASSLTQNNSPLHF	TGTGCCAGCAGTTTAACACAGAATAATTCACCCCTCCACTTT
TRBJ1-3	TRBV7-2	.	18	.	CASSLALGGEGSGNTIYF	TGTGCCAGCAGCTTAGCGCTAGGGGGAGAGGGCTCTGGAAACACCATATATTTT
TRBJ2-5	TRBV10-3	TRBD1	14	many	CAIRGQESQETQYF	TGTGCCATCAGGGGACAGGAAAGCCAAGAGACCCAGTACTTC
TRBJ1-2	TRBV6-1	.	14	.	CASSPVGRTNGYTF	TGTGCCAGCAGTCCCGTAGGACGGACTAATGGCTACACCTTC
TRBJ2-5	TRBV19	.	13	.	CASSRQLQETQYF	TGTGCCAGTAGTAGACAGTTGCAAGAGACCCAGTACTTC
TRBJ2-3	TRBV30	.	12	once	CAWGPLADTQYF	TGTGCCTGGGGACCACTAGCAGATACGCAGTATTTT
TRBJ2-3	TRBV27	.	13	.	CASSFRELDTQYF	TGTGCCAGCAGTTTCCGGGAGTTGGATACGCAGTATTTT
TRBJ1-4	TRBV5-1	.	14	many	CASMRGEVDEKLFF	TGCGCCAGCATGAGGGGGGAAGTGGATGAAAAACTGTTTTTT
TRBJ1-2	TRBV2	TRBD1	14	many	CASSTRTGNYGYTF	TGTGCCAGCAGTACCCGGACAGGGAACTATGGCTACACCTTC
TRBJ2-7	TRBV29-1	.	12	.	CSVPSGDYEQYF	TGCAGCGTCCCCTCCGGTGACTACGAGCAGTACTTC
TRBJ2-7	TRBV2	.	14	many	CASSLPGESYEQYF	TGTGCCAGCAGTCTTCCAGGGGAATCCTACGAGCAGTACTTC
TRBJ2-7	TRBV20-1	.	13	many	CSAKRTGPYEQYF	TGCAGTGCCAAAAGGACGGGGCCCTACGAGCAGTACTTC
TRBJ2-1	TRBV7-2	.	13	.	CASWGGPAEGEFF	TGTGCCAGCTGGGGGGGCCCAGCTGAGGGGGAGTTCTTC
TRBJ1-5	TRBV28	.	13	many	CAAAGRANQPQHF	TGTGCGGCTGCGGGGAGGGCGAATCAGCCCCAGCATTTT
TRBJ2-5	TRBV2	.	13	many	CASSAQTTASRYF	TGTGCCAGCAGTGCCCAGACGACGGCTTCTCGGTACTTC
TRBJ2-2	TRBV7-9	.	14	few	CASPEDRNTGELFF	TGTGCCAGCCCCGAGGACCGAAACACCGGGGAGCTGTTTTTT
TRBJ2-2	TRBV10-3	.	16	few	CAISGTITANTGELFF	TGTGCCATCAGTGGGACTATCACCGCGAACACCGGGGAGCTGTTTTTT
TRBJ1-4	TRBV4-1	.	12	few	CASSQGTGKLFF	TGCGCCAGCAGCCAAGGTACGGGAAAACTGTTTTTT
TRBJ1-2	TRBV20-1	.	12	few	CSARESALSYTF	TGCAGTGCTAGAGAGTCAGCTTTGAGCTACACCTTC
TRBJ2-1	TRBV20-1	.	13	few	CSARATVYNEQFF	TGCAGTGCTAGAGCGACAGTTTACAATGAGCAGTTCTTC
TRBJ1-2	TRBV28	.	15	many	CASSSLAQGFYGYTF	TGTGCCAGCAGTTCCCTCGCCCAGGGATTCTATGGCTACACCTTC
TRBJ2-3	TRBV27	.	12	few	CASSSNTDTQYF	TGTGCCAGCAGTTCGAACACAGATACGCAGTATTTT
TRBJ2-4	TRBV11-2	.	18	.	CASSLSWATVLAKNIQYF	TGTGCCAGCAGCTTAAGTTGGGCGACAGTTTTAGCCAAAAACATTCAGTACTTC
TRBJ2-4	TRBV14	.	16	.	CASSPGQSLAKNIQYF	TGTGCCAGCAGCCCAGGGCAGTCACTAGCCAAAAACATTCAGTACTTC
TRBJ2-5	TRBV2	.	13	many	CASTTRVGETQYF	TGTGCCAGCACTACTAGGGTGGGGGAGACCCAGTACTTC
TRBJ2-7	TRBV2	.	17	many	CASSDLTGPKKSYEQYF	TGTGCCAGCAGTGATCTTACCGGGCCGAAGAAAAGCTACGAGCAGTACTTC
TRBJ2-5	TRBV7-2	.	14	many	CASSLTGMRETQYF	TGTGCCAGCAGCCTCACAGGGATGAGGGAGACCCAGTACTTC
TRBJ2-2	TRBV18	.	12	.	CASSPVSGELFF	TGTGCCAGCTCACCAGTTAGCGGGGAGCTGTTTTTT
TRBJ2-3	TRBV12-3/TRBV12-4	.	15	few	CASSLRGTSTDTQYF	TGTGCCAGCAGTCTCCGAGGGACTAGCACAGATACGCAGTATTTT
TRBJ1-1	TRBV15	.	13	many	CATSRGANTEAFF	TGTGCCACCAGCAGAGGGGCCAACACTGAAGCTTTCTTT
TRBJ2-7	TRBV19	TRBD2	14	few	CASSIGSGGYEQYF	TGTGCCAGTAGTATCGGCAGCGGGGGGTACGAGCAGTACTTC
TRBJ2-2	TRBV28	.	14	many	CASSLRGVPGELFF	TGTGCCAGCAGCCTCAGGGGAGTACCCGGGGAGCTGTTTTTT
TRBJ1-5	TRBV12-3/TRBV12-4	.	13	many	CASSIGGTQPQHF	TGTGCCAGCAGTATAGGCGGGACCCAGCCCCAGCATTTT
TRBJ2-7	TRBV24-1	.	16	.	CAGEHPLAPIDYEQYF	TGTGCCGGCGAACATCCTCTAGCTCCGATCGACTACGAGCAGTACTTC
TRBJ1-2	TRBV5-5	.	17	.	CASSLAKSRQDSYGYTF	TGTGCCAGCAGCTTGGCCAAGAGCCGACAGGACAGCTATGGCTACACCTTC
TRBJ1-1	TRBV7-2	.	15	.	CASSRNGGLDTEAFF	TGTGCCAGCAGCCGAAATGGGGGATTGGACACTGAAGCTTTCTTT
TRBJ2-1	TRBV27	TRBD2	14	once	CASRAGGLYNEQFF	TGTGCCAGCAGAGCGGGAGGGCTCTACAATGAGCAGTTCTTC
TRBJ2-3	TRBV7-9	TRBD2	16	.	CASSSSLAGVSDTQYF	TGTGCCAGCAGCTCCTCTCTAGCGGGAGTATCAGATACGCAGTATTTT